The present TCR delta chain was sequenced within a study of gamma-delta T cells after stem cell transplantation. There are a few counts of this clone. TCRdb reprocessed the RT-PCR reads using CATT. This table has about 2,400 delta-chain clones, around 2.5% appearing once. CDR1 and CDR2 (germline): GEAIGNYY, EKD. Trimming cost V 0 bases and J 2 bases, with 9 bases left between them. CDR3 size: 14 residues. The genes are TRDV2 and TRDJ1; D uncertain. The source material was gamma-delta T cells. The TCR comes from a human donor. It is not recorded whose cells these are; they may come from a transplant donor. CDR3 in DNA: TGTGCCTGTGACACCGTGATGGAGACCGATAAACTCATCTTT. Protein sequence: CACDTVMETDKLIF.